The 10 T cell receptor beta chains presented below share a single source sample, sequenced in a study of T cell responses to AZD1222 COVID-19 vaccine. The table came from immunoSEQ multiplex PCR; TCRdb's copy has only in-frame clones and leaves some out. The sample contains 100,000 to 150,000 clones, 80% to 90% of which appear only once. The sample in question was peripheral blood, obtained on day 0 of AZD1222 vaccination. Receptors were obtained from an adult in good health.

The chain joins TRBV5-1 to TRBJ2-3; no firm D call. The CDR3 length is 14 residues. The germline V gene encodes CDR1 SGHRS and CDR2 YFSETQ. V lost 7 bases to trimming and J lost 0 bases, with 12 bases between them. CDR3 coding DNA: TGCGCCAGCGCCCCCTCCCTTAGCACAGATACGCAGTATTTT. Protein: CASAPSLSTDTQYF.

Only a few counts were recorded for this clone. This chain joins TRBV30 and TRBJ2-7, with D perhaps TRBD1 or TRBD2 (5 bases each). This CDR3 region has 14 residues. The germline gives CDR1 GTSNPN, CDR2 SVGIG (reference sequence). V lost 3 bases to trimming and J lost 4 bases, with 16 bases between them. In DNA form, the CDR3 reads TGTGCCTGGAGCGCCTGGGACGGTCTGTACGAGCAGTACTTC. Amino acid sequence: CAWSAWDGLYEQYF.

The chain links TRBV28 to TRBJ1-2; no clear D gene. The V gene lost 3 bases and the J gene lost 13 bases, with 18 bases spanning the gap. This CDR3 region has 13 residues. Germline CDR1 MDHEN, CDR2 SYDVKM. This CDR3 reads CASSFVTRGSVTF. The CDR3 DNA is TGTGCCAGCAGTTTTGTTACTCGGGGTTCAGTCACCTTC.

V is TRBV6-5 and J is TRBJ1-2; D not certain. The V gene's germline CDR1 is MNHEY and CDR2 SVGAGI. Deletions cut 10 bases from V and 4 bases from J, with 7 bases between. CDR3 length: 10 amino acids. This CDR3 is CATRFYGYTF. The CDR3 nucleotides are TGTGCCACGCGGTTCTATGGCTACACCTTC.

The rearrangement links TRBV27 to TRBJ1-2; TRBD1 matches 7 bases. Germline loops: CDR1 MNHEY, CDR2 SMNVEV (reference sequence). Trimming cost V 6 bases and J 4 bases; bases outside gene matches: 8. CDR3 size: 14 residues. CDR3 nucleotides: TGTGCCAGCAGCCTGACGGGACAGAGCTATGGCTACACCTTC. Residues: CASSLTGQSYGYTF.

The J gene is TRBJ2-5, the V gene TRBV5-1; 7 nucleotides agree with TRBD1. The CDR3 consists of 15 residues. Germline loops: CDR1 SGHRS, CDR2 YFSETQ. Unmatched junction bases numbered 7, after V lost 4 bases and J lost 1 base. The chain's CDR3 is CASSQTGTVQETQYF. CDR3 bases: TGCGCCAGCAGCCAAACCGGGACAGTCCAAGAGACCCAGTACTTC.

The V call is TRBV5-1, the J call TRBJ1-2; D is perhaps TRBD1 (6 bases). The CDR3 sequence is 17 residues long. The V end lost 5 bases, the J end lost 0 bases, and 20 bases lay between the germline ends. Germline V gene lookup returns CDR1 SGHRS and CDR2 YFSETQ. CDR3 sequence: CASRRGYTEGTNYGYTF. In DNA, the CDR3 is TGCGCCAGCAGGAGGGGGTATACAGAGGGGACTAACTATGGCTACACCTTC.

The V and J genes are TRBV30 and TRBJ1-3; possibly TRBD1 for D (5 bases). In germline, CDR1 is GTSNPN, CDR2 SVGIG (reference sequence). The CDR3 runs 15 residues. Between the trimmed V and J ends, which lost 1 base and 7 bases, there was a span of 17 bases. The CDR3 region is CAWSDFTGAWNTIYF. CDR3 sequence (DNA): TGTGCCTGGAGTGACTTTACCGGGGCATGGAACACCATATATTTT.

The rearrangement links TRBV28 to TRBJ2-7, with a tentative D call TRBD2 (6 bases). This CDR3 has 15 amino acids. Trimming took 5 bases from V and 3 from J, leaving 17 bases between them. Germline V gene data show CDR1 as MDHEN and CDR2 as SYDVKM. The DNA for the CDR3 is TGTGCCAGCAGTCTCGCAGCGGGCTACCACTACGAGCAGTACTTC. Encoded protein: CASSLAAGYHYEQYF.

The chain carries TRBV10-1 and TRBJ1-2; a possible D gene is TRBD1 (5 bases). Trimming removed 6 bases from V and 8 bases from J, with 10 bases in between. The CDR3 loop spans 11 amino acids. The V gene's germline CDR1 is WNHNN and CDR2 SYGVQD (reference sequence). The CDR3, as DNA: TGCGCCAGCAGGGAAGAGGGGGGCTACACCTTC. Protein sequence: CASREEGGYTF.